Given below is one TCR beta chain in context. The record originates from a study of blood T cell repertoires in COVID-19. Study-wide context: Donors in the United States, Italy and Spain gave samples during acute or convalescent COVID-19. T cells, B-cell-depleted T cells, or PBMCs provided the cDNA or gDNA that served as material.

CDR3 size: 14 residues. V lost 0 bases to trimming and J lost 5 bases, with 10 bases between them. From germline, CDR1 is PRHDT and CDR2 FYEKMQ (reference sequence). In the original processing: Reference gene primer amplification gave estimated nucleated cell counts. Produced via immunoSEQ multiplex PCR; TCRdb's table is partial and in-frame only. Clonal size and the V and J genes are those of that table, whereas D and trimming came from the DNA. The table records some 350,000 clones, 90% of them present only once. The TCR comes from a man between 18 and 35 years old with active or convalescent COVID-19. The sample taken for sequencing was peripheral blood. The genes are TRBV13 and TRBJ2-5; D is uncertain. The CDR3 nucleotides read TGTGCCAGCAGCTTAGGCGCCGTGGAGGAGACCCAGTACTTC. Translated: CASSLGAVEETQYF. The full variable domain, completed using reference TRBV13 and TRBJ2-5, is AAGVIQSPRHLIKEKRETATLKCYPIPRHDTVYWYQQGPGQDPQFLISFYEKMQSDKGSIPDRFSAQQFSDYHSELNMSSLELGDSALYFCASSLGAVEETQYFGPGTRLLVL.